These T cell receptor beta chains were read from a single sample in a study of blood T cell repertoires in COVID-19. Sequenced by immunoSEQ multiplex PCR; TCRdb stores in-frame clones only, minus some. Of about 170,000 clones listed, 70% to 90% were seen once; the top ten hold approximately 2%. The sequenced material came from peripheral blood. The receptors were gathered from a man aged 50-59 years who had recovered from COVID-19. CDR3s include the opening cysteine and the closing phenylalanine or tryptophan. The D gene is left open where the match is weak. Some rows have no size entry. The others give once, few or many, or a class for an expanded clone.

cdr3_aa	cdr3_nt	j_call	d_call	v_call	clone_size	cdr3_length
CASSQPGQGFSYNSPLHF	TGCGCCAGCAGCCAACCGGGACAGGGATTCTCCTATAATTCACCCCTCCACTTT	TRBJ1-6	TRBD1	TRBV5-1	-	18
CASSPSTSDSTDTQYF	TGTGCCAGCTCACCGTCCACTAGCGATAGCACAGATACGCAGTATTTT	TRBJ2-3	TRBD2	TRBV18	-	16
CASSLEADGQLHGYTF	TGTGCCAGCAGCCTAGAGGCCGACGGACAGCTTCATGGCTACACCTTC	TRBJ1-2	-	TRBV5-5	-	16
CASSHSGGGSYEQYF	TGTGCCAGCAGCCATAGCGGGGGAGGATCCTACGAGCAGTACTTC	TRBJ2-7	TRBD2	TRBV3-1/TRBV3-2	-	15
CASSLLGQGLNNEQFF	TGTGCCAGCAGTTTACTGGGACAGGGGTTAAACAATGAGCAGTTCTTC	TRBJ2-1	TRBD1	TRBV27	-	16
CASSLVGGTDTQYF	TGTGCCAGCAGCTTAGTCGGGGGCACAGATACGCAGTATTTT	TRBJ2-3	-	TRBV11-2	-	14
CASSPGTGQWETQYF	TGTGCCAGCTCACCCGGGACTGGGCAGTGGGAGACCCAGTACTTC	TRBJ2-5	-	TRBV18	-	15
CASSQTGGTEAFF	TGTGCCAGCAGCCAAACAGGGGGCACTGAAGCTTTCTTT	TRBJ1-1	TRBD1	TRBV7-3	-	13
CASSPNRGTGELFF	TGTGCCAGCTCACCCAACAGAGGGACCGGGGAGCTGTTTTTT	TRBJ2-2	-	TRBV18	-	14
CSASSHRGSSYEQYF	TGCAGTGCTAGTTCTCACAGGGGAAGCTCCTACGAGCAGTACTTC	TRBJ2-7	TRBD1	TRBV20-1	-	15
CASSIEGQNTGELFF	TGTGCCAGTAGTATAGAGGGACAGAACACCGGGGAGCTGTTTTTT	TRBJ2-2	-	TRBV19	-	15
CASSLGQGSQYF	TGTGCCAGCAGCTTAGGACAGGGTTCGCAGTACTTC	TRBJ2-7	TRBD1	TRBV7-2	few	12
CASSLFDTNQPQHF	TGTGCCAGCAGTTTATTTGACACCAATCAGCCCCAGCATTTT	TRBJ1-5	-	TRBV28	-	14
CASSLDSPYGYTF	TGTGCCAGCAGCTTAGACAGCCCCTATGGCTACACCTTC	TRBJ1-2	-	TRBV7-2	-	13